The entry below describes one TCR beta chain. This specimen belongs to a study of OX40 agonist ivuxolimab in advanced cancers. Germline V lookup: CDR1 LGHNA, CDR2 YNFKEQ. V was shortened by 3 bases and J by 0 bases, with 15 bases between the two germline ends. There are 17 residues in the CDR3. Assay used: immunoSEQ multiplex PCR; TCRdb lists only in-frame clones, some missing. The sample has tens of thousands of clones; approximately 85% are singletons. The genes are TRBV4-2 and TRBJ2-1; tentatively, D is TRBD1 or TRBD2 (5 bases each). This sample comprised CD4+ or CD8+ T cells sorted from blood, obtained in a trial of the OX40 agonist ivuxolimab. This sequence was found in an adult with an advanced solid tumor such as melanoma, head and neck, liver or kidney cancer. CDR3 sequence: CASSQGFGDRSYNEQFF. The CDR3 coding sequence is TGTGCCAGCAGCCAGGGGTTCGGGGACCGCTCCTACAATGAGCAGTTCTTC.